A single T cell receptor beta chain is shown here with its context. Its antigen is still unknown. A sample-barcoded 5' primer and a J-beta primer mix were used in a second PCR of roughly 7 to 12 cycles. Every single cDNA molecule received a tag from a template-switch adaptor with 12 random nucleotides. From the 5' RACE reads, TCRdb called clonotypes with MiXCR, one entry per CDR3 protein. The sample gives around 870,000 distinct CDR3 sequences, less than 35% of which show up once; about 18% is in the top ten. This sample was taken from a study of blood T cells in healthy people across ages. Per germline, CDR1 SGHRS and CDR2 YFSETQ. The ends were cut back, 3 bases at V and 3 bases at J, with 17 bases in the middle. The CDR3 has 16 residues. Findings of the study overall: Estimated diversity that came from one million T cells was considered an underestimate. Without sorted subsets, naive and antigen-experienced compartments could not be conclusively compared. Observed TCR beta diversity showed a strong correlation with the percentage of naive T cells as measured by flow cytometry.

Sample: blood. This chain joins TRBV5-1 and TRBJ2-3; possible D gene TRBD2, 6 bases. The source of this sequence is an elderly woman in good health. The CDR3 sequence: CASSWGGVRGTDTQYF. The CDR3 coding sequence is TGCGCCAGCAGCTGGGGAGGTGTACGGGGAACAGATACGCAGTATTTT.